This T cell receptor beta chain was sequenced in a study of PD-L1 blockade in urothelial cancer. The J segment lost 3 bases and the V segment lost 5 bases, leaving 5 bases of the junction unmatched. Germline assignment: CDR1 LNHNV and CDR2 YYDKDF (reference sequence). The CDR3 has 14 residues. Only in-frame clones appear in the TCRdb table, and some are missing; sequencing was by immunoSEQ multiplex PCR. The table has about 52,000 clones, approximately 80% seen once. The clonotype was recovered from a man aged 65-85 years with urothelial cancer. This specimen consisted of PBMCs, obtained around atezolizumab (anti-PD-L1) treatment. This rearrangement joins TRBV15 to TRBJ2-3; TRBD2 aligns across 7 bases. The CDR3 DNA follows: TGTGCCACCAGCGAGGCTAGCGGAACAGATACGCAGTATTTT. Translation gives CATSEASGTDTQYF. The full variable domain, its missing parts supplied by reference TRBV15 and TRBJ2-3, is DAMVIQNPRYQVTQFGKPVTLSCSQTLNHNVMYWYQQKSSQAPKLLFHYYDKDFNNEADTPDNFQSRRPNTSFCFLDIRSPGLGDTAMYLCATSEASGTDTQYFGPGTRLTVL.